The rows below give T cell receptor beta chains drawn from one sample of a study of blood T cell repertoires in COVID-19. Sequenced by immunoSEQ multiplex PCR; TCRdb stores in-frame clones only, minus some. The profile shows about 250,000 clones, around nine tenths of them singletons. Sequenced material: peripheral blood. The source is a man aged 80 or over with acute or convalescent COVID-19. The CDR3 runs from the conserved cysteine through the conserved F or W. The D gene is left open where the match is weak. Only part of the rows carry a size: once, few, many, or a class if the clone is expanded.

j_call | d_call | clone_size | v_call | cdr3_aa | cdr3_nt
TRBJ1-2 | - | - | TRBV10-3 | CAISESWLNYGYTF | TGTGCCATCAGTGAGTCGTGGCTTAACTATGGCTACACCTTC
TRBJ1-2 | TRBD1 | - | TRBV3-1/TRBV3-2 | CASSRDRGDYGYTF | TGTGCCAGCAGCCGGGACAGGGGAGACTATGGCTACACCTTC
TRBJ1-3 | TRBD1 | - | TRBV19 | CASSVTGGLTSGNTIYF | TGTGCCAGTAGTGTCACAGGGGGCTTAACCTCTGGAAACACCATATATTTT
TRBJ2-1 | - | - | TRBV13 | CASSPGNSGRYNEQFF | TGTGCCAGCAGCCCCGGTAATAGCGGCAGGTACAATGAGCAGTTCTTC
TRBJ1-6 | - | - | TRBV2 | CASSRSLSPSPLHF | TGTGCCAGCAGCCGGAGCCTTAGTCCTTCACCCCTCCACTTT
TRBJ2-2 | TRBD2 | - | TRBV28 | CASSLVGRGTGELFF | TGTGCCAGCAGTTTAGTTGGGAGGGGCACCGGGGAGCTGTTTTTT
TRBJ2-7 | - | few | TRBV5-1 | CASSLERGEQYF | TGCGCCAGCAGCTTGGAACGGGGCGAGCAGTACTTC
TRBJ2-5 | - | - | TRBV6-6 | CASSYPGEETQYF | TGTGCCAGCAGTTATCCGGGGGAGGAGACCCAGTACTTC
TRBJ2-5 | TRBD2 | - | TRBV4-1 | CASSQGPSGYPKWTQYF | TGCGCCAGCAGCCAAGGCCCTAGCGGGTATCCCAAGTGGACCCAGTACTTC
TRBJ1-6 | - | - | TRBV28 | CASSPPVGGPPLHF | TGTGCCAGCAGTCCCCCGGTCGGGGGGCCACCCCTCCACTTT
TRBJ1-4 | - | - | TRBV19 | CASSIGAGGGFGEKLFF | TGTGCCAGTAGTATAGGGGCCGGGGGGGGATTCGGCGAAAAACTGTTTTTT
TRBJ1-3 | TRBD1 | - | TRBV5-4 | CASSLAGQGTGNTIYF | TGTGCCAGCAGCTTGGCGGGACAGGGAACCGGAAACACCATATATTTT
TRBJ2-3 | - | once | TRBV5-5 | CASSSLPLRVRTDTQYF | TGTGCCAGCAGCTCCCTCCCTTTGAGGGTTCGCACAGATACGCAGTATTTT
TRBJ2-7 | - | - | TRBV29-1 | CSVEVQGGTYEQYF | TGCAGCGTTGAGGTCCAGGGGGGAACCTACGAGCAGTACTTC
TRBJ2-1 | - | - | TRBV29-1 | CSAARGQGSYNEQFF | TGCAGCGCCGCTAGGGGACAAGGCTCCTACAATGAGCAGTTCTTC
TRBJ1-2 | TRBD1 | - | TRBV6-5 | CASRNSDRDYGYTF | TGTGCCAGCCGGAACTCGGACAGGGACTATGGCTACACCTTC
TRBJ1-1 | - | - | TRBV5-5 | CASSWTRDTEAFF | TGTGCCAGCAGCTGGACACGAGACACTGAAGCTTTCTTT
TRBJ1-3 | - | - | TRBV7-2 | CASSFTDFPGNTIYF | TGTGCCAGCAGCTTCACAGATTTTCCTGGAAACACCATATATTTT
TRBJ1-1 | - | once | TRBV6-2/TRBV6-3 | CASIPRGDLNTEAFF | TGTGCCAGCATCCCCAGGGGCGACCTCAACACTGAAGCTTTCTTT
TRBJ1-2 | TRBD1 | - | TRBV19 | CASSMPQGYGYTF | TGTGCCAGTAGTATGCCACAGGGGTATGGCTACACCTTC
TRBJ2-7 | TRBD1 | - | TRBV7-2 | CASSPRGQAPTGKQYF | TGTGCCAGCAGCCCGCGGGGACAGGCCCCGACTGGAAAGCAGTACTTC
TRBJ2-7 | TRBD2 | - | TRBV6-5 | CASSYYGGGNSYEQYF | TGTGCCAGCAGTTACTACGGCGGGGGGAACTCCTACGAGCAGTACTTC
TRBJ1-1 | - | - | TRBV11-2 | CASSLGWRAGTFF | TGTGCCAGCAGCTTAGGTTGGAGGGCGGGAACTTTCTTT
TRBJ1-1 | - | - | TRBV6-4 | CASRLSVNTEAFF | TGTGCCAGCAGGCTTTCGGTGAACACTGAAGCTTTCTTT
TRBJ2-7 | - | - | TRBV11-2 | CASSLYPYEQYF | TGTGCCAGCAGCTTATATCCCTACGAGCAGTACTTC
TRBJ1-2 | - | - | TRBV7-2 | CASSDTGNYGYTF | TGTGCCAGCAGCGATACAGGGAACTATGGCTACACCTTC
TRBJ1-5 | TRBD1 | - | TRBV7-2 | CASSLSPGTGVYSNQPQHF | TGTGCCAGCAGCTTAAGCCCCGGGACAGGAGTTTATAGCAATCAGCCCCAGCATTTT
TRBJ2-1 | - | - | TRBV4-3 | CASSQDTRTGYNEQFF | TGCGCCAGCAGCCAAGATACGAGAACAGGGTACAATGAGCAGTTCTTC
TRBJ1-3 | - | - | TRBV2 | CASSVTGRGNTIYF | TGTGCCAGCAGCGTTACAGGGCGAGGAAACACCATATATTTT
TRBJ1-1 | - | - | TRBV4-2 | CASSQELQGTEAFF | TGTGCCAGCAGCCAAGAACTGCAGGGCACTGAAGCTTTCTTT
TRBJ2-1 | TRBD2 | - | TRBV19 | CASSIQRGYNEQFF | TGTGCCAGTAGTATCCAGCGGGGCTACAATGAGCAGTTCTTC
TRBJ1-4 | - | once | TRBV28 | CASSPALSNEKLFF | TGTGCCAGCAGCCCTGCGCTTTCGAATGAAAAACTGTTTTTT
TRBJ2-2 | - | - | TRBV29-1 | CSVDSPGRRTGELFF | TGCAGCGTTGACTCCCCTGGGAGAAGAACCGGGGAGCTGTTTTTT
TRBJ2-7 | TRBD1 | - | TRBV19 | CATSPGPTGGYEQYF | TGTGCCACCTCACCGGGCCCGACAGGGGGCTACGAGCAGTACTTC
TRBJ2-3 | TRBD2 | - | TRBV18 | CASSPEVTKGLAGPHQYF | TGTGCCAGCTCACCAGAGGTCACGAAGGGACTAGCGGGGCCCCATCAGTATTTT
TRBJ2-7 | TRBD2 | once | TRBV29-1 | CSVRKPKSGDYEQYF | TGCAGCGTTCGTAAACCGAAGAGCGGGGACTACGAGCAGTACTTC
TRBJ2-2 | - | - | TRBV9 | CASNMRAEGTGELFF | TGTGCCAGCAACATGCGGGCGGAAGGGACCGGGGAGCTGTTTTTT
TRBJ1-1 | - | once | TRBV14 | CASRGSGGGTEAFF | TGTGCCAGCAGGGGCTCGGGCGGGGGCACTGAAGCTTTCTTT
TRBJ1-6 | TRBD1 | - | TRBV9 | CASSPRDRGGSPLHF | TGTGCCAGCAGCCCTCGGGACAGGGGTGGTTCACCCCTCCACTTT
TRBJ2-7 | TRBD2 | once | TRBV28 | CASRTSGRVHPYEQYF | TGTGCCAGCCGGACTAGCGGGAGGGTCCATCCCTACGAGCAGTACTTC
TRBJ1-4 | - | - | TRBV14 | CASSLRIRGVGEKLFF | TGTGCCAGCAGCCTTCGAATCAGGGGCGTAGGGGAAAAACTGTTTTTT
TRBJ1-4 | TRBD1 | - | TRBV7-2 | CASSRPGQGSEKLFF | TGTGCCAGCAGCCGGCCGGGACAGGGGAGTGAAAAACTGTTTTTT
TRBJ2-7 | - | - | TRBV6-2/TRBV6-3 | CASSYKSGTIHYEQYF | TGTGCCAGCAGTTATAAGTCCGGGACAATTCACTACGAGCAGTACTTC
TRBJ1-1 | TRBD1 | once | TRBV18 | CASSPRQGANTEAFF | TGTGCCAGCTCACCTCGACAGGGGGCGAACACTGAAGCTTTCTTT
TRBJ1-4 | TRBD1 | - | TRBV25-1 | CASSESGRGLEKLFF | TGTGCCAGCAGTGAATCGGGCAGGGGGCTCGAAAAACTGTTTTTT
TRBJ1-6 | - | - | TRBV5-4 | CASSAGLQGSDSPLHF | TGTGCCAGCAGCGCTGGATTACAGGGCTCGGATTCACCCCTCCACTTT
TRBJ1-6 | - | once | TRBV5-1 | CASSLGEINSPLHF | TGCGCCAGCAGCTTGGGAGAAATCAATTCACCCCTCCACTTT
TRBJ2-3 | TRBD2 | - | TRBV7-8 | CASSLASGLSPDTQYF | TGTGCCAGCAGCTTGGCTAGCGGGTTATCCCCAGATACGCAGTATTTT
TRBJ2-7 | TRBD1 | - | TRBV12-5 | CASGLVQGLSYEQYF | TGTGCTAGTGGTTTGGTACAGGGGCTATCCTACGAGCAGTACTTC
TRBJ1-6 | - | - | TRBV27 | CASSFLNSPLHF | TGTGCCAGCAGTTTTCTTAATTCACCCCTCCACTTT
TRBJ2-1 | TRBD2 | once | TRBV5-4 | CASSIGGRSGSYNEQFF | TGTGCCAGCAGCATTGGTGGGCGTAGCGGGTCCTACAATGAGCAGTTCTTC